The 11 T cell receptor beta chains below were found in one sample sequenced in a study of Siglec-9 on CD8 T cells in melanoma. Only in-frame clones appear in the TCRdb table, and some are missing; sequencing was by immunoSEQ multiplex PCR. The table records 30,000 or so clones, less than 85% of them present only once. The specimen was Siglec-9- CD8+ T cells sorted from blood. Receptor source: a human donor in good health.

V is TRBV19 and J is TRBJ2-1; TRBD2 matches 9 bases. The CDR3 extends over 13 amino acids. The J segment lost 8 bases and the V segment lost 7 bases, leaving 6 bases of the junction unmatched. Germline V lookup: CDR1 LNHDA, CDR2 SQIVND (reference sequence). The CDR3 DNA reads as TGTGCCAGTACTAGCGGGGTGTTCTATGAGCAGTTCTTC. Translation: CASTSGVFYEQFF. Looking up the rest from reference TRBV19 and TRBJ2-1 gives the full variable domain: DGGITQSPKYLFRKEGQNVTLSCEQNLNHDAMYWYRQDPGQGLRLIYYSQIVNDFQKGDIAEGYSVSREKKESFPLTVTSAQKNPTAFYLCASTSGVFYEQFFGPGTRLTVL.

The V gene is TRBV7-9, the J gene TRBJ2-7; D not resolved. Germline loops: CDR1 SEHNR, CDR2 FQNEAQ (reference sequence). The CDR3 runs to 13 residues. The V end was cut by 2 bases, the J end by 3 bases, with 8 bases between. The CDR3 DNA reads TGTGCCAGCAGCTTACTCGACAACTACGAGCAGTACTTC. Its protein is CASSLLDNYEQYF.

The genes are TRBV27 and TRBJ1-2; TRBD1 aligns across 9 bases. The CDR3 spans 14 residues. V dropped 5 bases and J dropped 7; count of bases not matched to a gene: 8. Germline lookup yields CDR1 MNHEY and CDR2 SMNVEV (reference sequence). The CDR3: CASSKGQGLFGYTF. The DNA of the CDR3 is TGTGCCAGCAGTAAGGGACAGGGACTATTTGGCTACACCTTC.

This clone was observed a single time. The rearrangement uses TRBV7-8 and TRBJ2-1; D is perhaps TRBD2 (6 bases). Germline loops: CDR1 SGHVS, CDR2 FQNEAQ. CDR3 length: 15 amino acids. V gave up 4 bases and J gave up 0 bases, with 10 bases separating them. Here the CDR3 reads CASSSTGVSYNEQFF. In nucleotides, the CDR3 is TGTGCCAGCAGCTCAACGGGAGTCTCCTACAATGAGCAGTTCTTC.

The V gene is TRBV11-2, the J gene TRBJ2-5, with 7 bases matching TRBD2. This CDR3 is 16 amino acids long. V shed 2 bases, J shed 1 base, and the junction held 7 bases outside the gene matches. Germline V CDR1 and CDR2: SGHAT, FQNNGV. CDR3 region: CASSLTLGGVQETQYF. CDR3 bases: TGTGCCAGCAGCTTAACCCTGGGAGGGGTCCAAGAGACCCAGTACTTC.

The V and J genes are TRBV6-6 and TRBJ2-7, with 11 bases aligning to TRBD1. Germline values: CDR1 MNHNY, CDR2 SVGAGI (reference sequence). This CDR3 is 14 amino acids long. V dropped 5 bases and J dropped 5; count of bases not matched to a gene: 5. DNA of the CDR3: TGTGCCAGCAGTACCGGGACAGGGGGTAACGAGCAGTACTTC. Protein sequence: CASSTGTGGNEQYF.

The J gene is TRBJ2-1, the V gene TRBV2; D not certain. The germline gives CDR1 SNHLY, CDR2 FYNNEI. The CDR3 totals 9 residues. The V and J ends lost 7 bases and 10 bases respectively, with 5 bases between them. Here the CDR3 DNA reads TGTGCCAGCACACCAGAGCAGTTCTTC. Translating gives CASTPEQFF.

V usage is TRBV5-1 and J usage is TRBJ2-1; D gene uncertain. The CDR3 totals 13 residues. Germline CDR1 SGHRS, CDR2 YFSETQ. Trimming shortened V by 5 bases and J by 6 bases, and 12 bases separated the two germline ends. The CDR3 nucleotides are TGCGCCAGCAGTCGGATGGGTCTCAATGAGCAGTTCTTC. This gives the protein CASSRMGLNEQFF.

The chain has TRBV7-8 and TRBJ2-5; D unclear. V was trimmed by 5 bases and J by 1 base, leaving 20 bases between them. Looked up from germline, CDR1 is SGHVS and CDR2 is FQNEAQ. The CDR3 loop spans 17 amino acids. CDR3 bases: TGTGCCAGCAGCCCACCCTCGGTGGTAGTATTCCAAGAGACCCAGTACTTC. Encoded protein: CASSPPSVVVFQETQYF.

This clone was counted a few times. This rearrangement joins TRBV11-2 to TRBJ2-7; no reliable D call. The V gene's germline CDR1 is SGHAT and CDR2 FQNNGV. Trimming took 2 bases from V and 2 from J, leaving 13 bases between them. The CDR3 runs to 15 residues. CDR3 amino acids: CASSLSFSDAYEQYF. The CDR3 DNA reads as TGTGCCAGCAGCTTATCGTTCAGTGACGCCTACGAGCAGTACTTC.

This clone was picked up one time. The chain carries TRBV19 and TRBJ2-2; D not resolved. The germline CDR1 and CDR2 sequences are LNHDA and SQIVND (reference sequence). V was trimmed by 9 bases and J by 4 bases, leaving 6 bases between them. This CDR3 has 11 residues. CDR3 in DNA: TGTGCCAGCAAAGTCACCGGGGAGCTGTTTTTT. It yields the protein CASKVTGELFF.